This TCR beta chain was captured by sequencing in a study of T cell changes during pregnancy in multiple sclerosis. This CDR3 spans 15 amino acids. Germline loops: CDR1 SGHTA, CDR2 FQGNSA. Trimming pared 5 bases from V and 2 bases from J, leaving 13 bases between. Only in-frame clones appear in the TCRdb table, and some are missing; sequencing was by immunoSEQ multiplex PCR. Seen here are about 120,000 clones, approximately 93% observed once, and the top ten hold under 7%. Source: peripheral blood, taken before pregnancy. This clonotype was obtained from a female donor with multiple sclerosis, enrolled in a pregnancy study. The V call is TRBV7-2, the J call TRBJ1-3, with unresolved D. In DNA, the CDR3 is TGTGCCAGCAGCAAACGACACTTGCCTGGAAACACCATATATTTT. Protein sequence: CASSKRHLPGNTIYF.